Described below is a single TCR beta chain sequence and its context. Its antigen is not known. The CDR3 is made up of 14 amino acids. V dropped 6 bases and J dropped 1; count of bases not matched to a gene: 3. In germline, CDR1 is SEHNR, CDR2 FQNEAQ (reference sequence). This table comes from immunoSEQ multiplex PCR, and its TCRdb copy is limited to in-frame clones, with some not included. The repertoire holds around 110,000 clones, approximately 94% seen once, with around 1.7% in the top ten. This sample is drawn from a study of siplizumab effects on memory and regulatory T cells. Regarding the study as a whole: In the presence of siplizumab, alloreactive sequences traceable to unstimulated CD4+ memory cells were significantly reduced. Naive T cells appeared more varied than memory cells and looked like key alloresponse contributors.

The clonotype was recovered from a human donor in good health. The chain employs TRBV7-9 and TRBJ1-5; TRBD1 aligns across 7 bases. The material sequenced was non-Treg CD4+ T cells sorted from blood. In nucleotides, the CDR3 is TGTGCCAGCAGTCTACAGGGGAGCAATCAGCCCCAGCATTTT. It encodes CASSLQGSNQPQHF.